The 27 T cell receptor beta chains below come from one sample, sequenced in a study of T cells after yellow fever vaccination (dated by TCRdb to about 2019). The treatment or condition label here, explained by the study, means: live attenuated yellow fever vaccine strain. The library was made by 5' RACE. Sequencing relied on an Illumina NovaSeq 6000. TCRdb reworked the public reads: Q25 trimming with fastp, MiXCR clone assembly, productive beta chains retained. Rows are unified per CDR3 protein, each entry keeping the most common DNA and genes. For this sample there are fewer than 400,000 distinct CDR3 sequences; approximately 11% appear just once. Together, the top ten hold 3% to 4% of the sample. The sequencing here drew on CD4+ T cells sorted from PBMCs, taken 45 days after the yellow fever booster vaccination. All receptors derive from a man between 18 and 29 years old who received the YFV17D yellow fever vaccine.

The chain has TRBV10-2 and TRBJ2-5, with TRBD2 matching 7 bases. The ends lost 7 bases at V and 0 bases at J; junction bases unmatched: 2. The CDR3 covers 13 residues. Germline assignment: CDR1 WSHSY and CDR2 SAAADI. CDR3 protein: CASTGGNQETQYF. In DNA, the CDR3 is TGCGCCAGCACCGGGGGGAACCAAGAGACCCAGTACTTC.

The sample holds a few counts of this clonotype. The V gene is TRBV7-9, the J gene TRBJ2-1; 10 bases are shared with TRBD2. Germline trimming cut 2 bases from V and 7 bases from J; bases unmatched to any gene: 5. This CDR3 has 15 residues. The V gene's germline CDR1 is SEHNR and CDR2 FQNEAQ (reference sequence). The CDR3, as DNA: TGTGCCAGCAGCTTATACCTAGCGGGGGCGAATGAGCAGTTCTTC. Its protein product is CASSLYLAGANEQFF.

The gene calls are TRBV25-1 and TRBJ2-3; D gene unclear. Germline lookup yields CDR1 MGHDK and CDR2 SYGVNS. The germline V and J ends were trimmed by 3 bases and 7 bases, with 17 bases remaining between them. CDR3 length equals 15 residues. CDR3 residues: CASSEGPRVRHTQYF. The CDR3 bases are TGTGCCAGCAGTGAGGGTCCCCGGGTCAGGCATACGCAGTATTTT.

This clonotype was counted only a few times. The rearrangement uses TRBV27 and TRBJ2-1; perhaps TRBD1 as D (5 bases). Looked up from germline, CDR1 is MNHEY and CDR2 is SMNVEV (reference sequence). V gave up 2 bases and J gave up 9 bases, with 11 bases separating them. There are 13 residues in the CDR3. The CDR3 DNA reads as TGTGCCAGCAGTTTAGTAGGGGTGGCTGAGCAGTTCTTC. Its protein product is CASSLVGVAEQFF.

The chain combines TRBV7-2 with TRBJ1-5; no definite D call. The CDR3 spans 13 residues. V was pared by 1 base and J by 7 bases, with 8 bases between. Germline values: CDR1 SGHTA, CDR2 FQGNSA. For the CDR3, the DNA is TGTGCCAGCAGCTTAGAGTCGCAGCAGCCCCAGCATTTT. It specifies CASSLESQQPQHF.

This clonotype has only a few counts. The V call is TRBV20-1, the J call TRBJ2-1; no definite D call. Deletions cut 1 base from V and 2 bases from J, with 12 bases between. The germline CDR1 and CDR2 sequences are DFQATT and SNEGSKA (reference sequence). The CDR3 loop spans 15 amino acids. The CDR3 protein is CSARVGKSPYNEQFF. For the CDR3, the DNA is TGCAGTGCTAGAGTGGGGAAGAGCCCCTACAATGAGCAGTTCTTC.

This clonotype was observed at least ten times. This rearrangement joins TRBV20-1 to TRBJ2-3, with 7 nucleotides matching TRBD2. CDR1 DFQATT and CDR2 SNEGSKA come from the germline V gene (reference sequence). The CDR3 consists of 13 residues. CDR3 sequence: CRAGPPSTDTQYF. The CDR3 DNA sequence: TGCAGAGCGGGGCCCCCTAGCACAGATACGCAGTATTTT.

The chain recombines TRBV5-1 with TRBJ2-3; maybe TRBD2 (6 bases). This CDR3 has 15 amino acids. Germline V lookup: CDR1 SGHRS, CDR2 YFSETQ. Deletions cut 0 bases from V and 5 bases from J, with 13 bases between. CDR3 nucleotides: TGCGCCAGCAGCTTGGAGGCAGGGCGGGGAGATACGCAGTATTTT. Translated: CASSLEAGRGDTQYF. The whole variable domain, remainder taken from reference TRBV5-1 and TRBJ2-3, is KAGVTQTPRYLIKTRGQQVTLSCSPISGHRSVSWYQQTPGQGLQFLFEYFSETQRNKGNFPGRFSGRQFSNSRSEMNVSTLELGDSALYLCASSLEAGRGDTQYFGPGTRLTVL.

The CDR3 region is CASSQRRGLDEQFF. Written as DNA, the CDR3 is TGCGCCAGCAGCCAACGTCGGGGTCTCGATGAGCAGTTCTTC. The chain combines TRBV4-3 with TRBJ2-1; TRBD2 might be the D (5 bases). This CDR3 is built from 14 residues. The germline V gene encodes CDR1 LGHNA and CDR2 YSLEER. Between the trimmed V and J ends, which lost 2 bases and 8 bases, there was a span of 13 bases.

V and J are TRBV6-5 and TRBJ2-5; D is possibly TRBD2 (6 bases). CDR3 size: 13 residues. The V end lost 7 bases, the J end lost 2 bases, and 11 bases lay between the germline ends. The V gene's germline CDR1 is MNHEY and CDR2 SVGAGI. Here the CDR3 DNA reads TGTGCCAGCAAAAGGACTACACAAGAGACCCAGTACTTC. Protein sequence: CASKRTTQETQYF.

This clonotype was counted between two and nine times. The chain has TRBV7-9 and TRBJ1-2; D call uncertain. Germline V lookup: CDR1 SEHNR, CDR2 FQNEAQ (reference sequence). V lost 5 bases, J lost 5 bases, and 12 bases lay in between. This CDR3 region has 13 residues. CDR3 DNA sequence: TGTGCCAGCAGCCGTCGGACGGTTTATGGCTACACCTTC. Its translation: CASSRRTVYGYTF.

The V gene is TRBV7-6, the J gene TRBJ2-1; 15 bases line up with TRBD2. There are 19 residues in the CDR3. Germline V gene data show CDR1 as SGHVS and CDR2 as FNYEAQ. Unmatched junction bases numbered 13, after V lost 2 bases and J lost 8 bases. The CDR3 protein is CASSLQGLAGGQATDEQFF. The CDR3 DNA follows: TGTGCCAGCAGCTTACAAGGACTAGCGGGGGGGCAGGCCACTGATGAGCAGTTCTTC. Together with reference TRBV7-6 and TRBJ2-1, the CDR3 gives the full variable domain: GAGVSQSPRYKVTKRGQDVALRCDPISGHVSLYWYRQALGQGPEFLTYFNYEAQQDKSGLPNDRFSAERPEGSISTLTIQRTEQRDSAMYRCASSLQGLAGGQATDEQFFGPGTRLTVL.

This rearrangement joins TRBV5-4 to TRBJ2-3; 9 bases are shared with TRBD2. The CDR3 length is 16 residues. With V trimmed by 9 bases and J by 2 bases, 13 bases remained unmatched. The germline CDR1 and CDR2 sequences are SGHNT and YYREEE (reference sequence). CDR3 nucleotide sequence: TGTGCCACTACAGGGGCGGGGGGGCCATTCACAGATACGCAGTATTTT. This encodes CATTGAGGPFTDTQYF.

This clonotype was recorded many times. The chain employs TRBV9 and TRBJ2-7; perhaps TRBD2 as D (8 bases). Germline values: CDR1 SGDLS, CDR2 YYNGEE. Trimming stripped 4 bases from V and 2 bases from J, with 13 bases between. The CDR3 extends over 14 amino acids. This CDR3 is CASSPGRGPYEQYF. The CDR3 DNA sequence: TGTGCCAGCAGCCCCGGGAGGGGGCCCTACGAGCAGTACTTC. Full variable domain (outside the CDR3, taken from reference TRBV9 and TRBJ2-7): DSGVTQTPKHLITATGQRVTLRCSPRSGDLSVYWYQQSLDQGLQFLIQYYNGEERAKGNILERFSAQQFPDLHSELNLSSLELGDSALYFCASSPGRGPYEQYFGPGTRLTVT.

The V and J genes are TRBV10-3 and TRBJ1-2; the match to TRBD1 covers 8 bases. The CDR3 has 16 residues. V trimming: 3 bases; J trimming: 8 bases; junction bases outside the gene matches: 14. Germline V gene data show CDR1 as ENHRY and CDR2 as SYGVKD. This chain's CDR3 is CAISEPTGVDARGYTF. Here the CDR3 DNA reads TGTGCCATCAGTGAACCGACAGGGGTTGACGCGAGAGGCTACACCTTC.

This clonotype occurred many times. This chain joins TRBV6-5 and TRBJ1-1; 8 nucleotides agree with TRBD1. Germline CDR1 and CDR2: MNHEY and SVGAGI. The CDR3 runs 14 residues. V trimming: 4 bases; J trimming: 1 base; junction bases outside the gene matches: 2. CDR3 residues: CASSFDRGNTEAFF. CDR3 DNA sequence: TGTGCCAGCAGTTTCGACAGGGGGAACACTGAAGCTTTCTTT.

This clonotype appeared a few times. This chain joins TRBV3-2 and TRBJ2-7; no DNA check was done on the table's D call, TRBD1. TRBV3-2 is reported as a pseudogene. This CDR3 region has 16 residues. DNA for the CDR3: TGTGCCAGCAGCCAAGAAGCAGGGGAGAGGTCCTACGAGCAGTACTTC. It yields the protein CASSQEAGERSYEQYF.

CDR3 sequence reads: CASGRLGTNNEQFF. CDR3 coding DNA: TGCGCCAGCGGCCGCTTGGGGACAAACAATGAGCAGTTCTTC. This chain links TRBV5-1 with TRBJ2-1, with D tentatively TRBD1 (6 bases). Trimming shortened V by 7 bases and J by 5 bases, and 16 bases separated the two germline ends. Germline V lookup: CDR1 SGHRS, CDR2 YFSETQ. The CDR3 has 14 amino acids.

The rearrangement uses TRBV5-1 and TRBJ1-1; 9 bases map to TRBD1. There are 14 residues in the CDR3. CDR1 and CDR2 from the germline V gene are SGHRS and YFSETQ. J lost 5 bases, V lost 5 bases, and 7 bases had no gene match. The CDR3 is CASREQGASTEAFF. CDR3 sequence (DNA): TGCGCCAGCAGGGAACAGGGGGCGAGTACTGAAGCTTTCTTT.

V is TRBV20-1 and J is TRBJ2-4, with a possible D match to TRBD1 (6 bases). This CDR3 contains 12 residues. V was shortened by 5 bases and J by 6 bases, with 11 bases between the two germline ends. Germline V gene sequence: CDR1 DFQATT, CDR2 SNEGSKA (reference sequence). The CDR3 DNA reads TGCAGTGCTGTATGGGACACAAACATTCAGTACTTC. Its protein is CSAVWDTNIQYF.

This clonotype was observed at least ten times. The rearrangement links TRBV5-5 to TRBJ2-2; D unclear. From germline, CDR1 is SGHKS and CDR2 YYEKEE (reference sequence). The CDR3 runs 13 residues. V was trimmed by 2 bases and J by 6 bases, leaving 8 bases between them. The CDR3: CASSFARAGELFF. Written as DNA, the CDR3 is TGTGCCAGCAGCTTTGCCCGGGCCGGGGAGCTGTTTTTT.

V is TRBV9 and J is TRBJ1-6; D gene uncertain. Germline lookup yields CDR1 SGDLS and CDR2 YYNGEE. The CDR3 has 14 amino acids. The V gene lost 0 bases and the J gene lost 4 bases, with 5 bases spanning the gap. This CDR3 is CASSVGQYNSPLHF. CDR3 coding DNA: TGTGCCAGCAGCGTAGGGCAGTATAATTCACCCCTCCACTTT.

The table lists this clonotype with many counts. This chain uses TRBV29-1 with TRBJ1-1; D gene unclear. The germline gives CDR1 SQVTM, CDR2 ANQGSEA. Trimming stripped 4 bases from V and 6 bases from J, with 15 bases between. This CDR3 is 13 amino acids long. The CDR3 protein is CSVVSGGWSEAFF. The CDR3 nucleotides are TGCAGCGTTGTGTCGGGTGGATGGTCTGAAGCTTTCTTT.

The CDR3 region has the DNA TGTGCCACCGGGGGGCAGGTGACAGATACGCAGTATTTT. Translation: CATGGQVTDTQYF. The V gene is TRBV24-1, the J gene TRBJ2-3; D may correspond to TRBD1 or TRBD2 (6 bases each). Per the germline V gene, CDR1 is KGHDR and CDR2 is SFDVKD. The CDR3 extends over 13 amino acids. Trimming removed 9 bases from V and 3 bases from J, with 12 bases in between.

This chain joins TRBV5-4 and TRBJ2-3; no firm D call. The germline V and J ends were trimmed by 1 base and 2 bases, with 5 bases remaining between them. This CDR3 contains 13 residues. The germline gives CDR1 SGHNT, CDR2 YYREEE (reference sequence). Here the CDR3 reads CASSLSNTDTQYF. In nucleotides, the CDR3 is TGTGCCAGCAGCTTGAGCAACACAGATACGCAGTATTTT.

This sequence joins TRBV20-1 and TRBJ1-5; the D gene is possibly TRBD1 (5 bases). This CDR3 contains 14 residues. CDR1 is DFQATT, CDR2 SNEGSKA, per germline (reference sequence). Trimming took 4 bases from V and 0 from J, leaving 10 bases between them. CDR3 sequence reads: CSAIQDYSNQPQHF. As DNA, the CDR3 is TGCAGTGCTATACAGGACTATAGCAATCAGCCCCAGCATTTT.

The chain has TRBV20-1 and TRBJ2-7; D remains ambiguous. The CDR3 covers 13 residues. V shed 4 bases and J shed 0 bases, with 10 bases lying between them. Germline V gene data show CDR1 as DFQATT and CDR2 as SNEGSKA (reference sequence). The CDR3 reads CSATPGSSYEQYF. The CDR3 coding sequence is TGCAGTGCTACCCCCGGGTCCTCCTACGAGCAGTACTTC.